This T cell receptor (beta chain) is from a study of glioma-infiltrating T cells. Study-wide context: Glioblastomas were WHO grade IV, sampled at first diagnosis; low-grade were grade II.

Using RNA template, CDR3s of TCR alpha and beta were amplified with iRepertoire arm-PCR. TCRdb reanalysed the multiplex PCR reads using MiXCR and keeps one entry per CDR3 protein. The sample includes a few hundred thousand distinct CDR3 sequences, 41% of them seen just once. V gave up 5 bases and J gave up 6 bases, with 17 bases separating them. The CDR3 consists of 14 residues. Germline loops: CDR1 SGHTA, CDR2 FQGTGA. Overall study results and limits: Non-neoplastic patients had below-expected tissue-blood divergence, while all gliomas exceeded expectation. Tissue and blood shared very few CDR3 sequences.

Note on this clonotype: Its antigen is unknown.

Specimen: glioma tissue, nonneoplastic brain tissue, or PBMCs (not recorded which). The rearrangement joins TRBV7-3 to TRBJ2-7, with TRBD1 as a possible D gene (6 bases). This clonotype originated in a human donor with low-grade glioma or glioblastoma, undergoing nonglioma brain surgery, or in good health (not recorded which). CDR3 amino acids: CASSRGSGVGEQYF. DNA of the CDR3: TGTGCCAGCAGCCGGGGATCAGGGGTGGGCGAGCAGTACTTC.